Listed below are T cell receptor beta chains from one sample, sequenced in a study of blood T cell repertoires in COVID-19. Clones were sequenced by immunoSEQ multiplex PCR, and TCRdb holds only the in-frame ones, with some missing. The sample has 450,000 or so clones; roughly 88% are singletons. The sample consisted of PBMCs or T cells enriched from blood (not recorded which). These receptors originate from a man between 18 and 35 years old who had recovered from COVID-19. Each CDR3 is given with its conserved first and last residue. The D gene is left open where the match is weak. Size is stated for part of the rows, as once, few or many counts, or as a class when the clone is expanded.

j_call d_call v_call clone_size cdr3_aa cdr3_nt
TRBJ2-2 TRBD1 TRBV5-1 NA CASRFDRGEIANTGELFF TGCGCCAGCAGATTTGACAGGGGAGAGATCGCGAACACCGGGGAGCTGTTTTTT
TRBJ1-2 TRBD1 TRBV28 once CASSLPGTVNYGYTF TGTGCCAGCAGTTTACCCGGGACAGTCAACTATGGCTACACCTTC
TRBJ1-1 NA TRBV7-9 once CASSPTWGTTIEAFF TGTGCCAGCAGCCCCACTTGGGGGACAACTATCGAAGCTTTCTTT
TRBJ1-2 NA TRBV25-1 NA CASRREGEYGYTF TGTGCCAGCAGGCGGGAGGGGGAGTATGGCTACACCTTC
TRBJ1-1 NA TRBV5-1 NA CASSLPTGSNTEAFF TGCGCCAGCAGCTTGCCAACAGGGAGCAACACTGAAGCTTTCTTT
TRBJ1-3 NA TRBV6-5 NA CASSHQTTGNTIYF TGTGCCAGCAGTCACCAGACTACTGGAAACACCATATATTTT
TRBJ1-1 NA TRBV5-1 NA CASSSPEQGSTEAFF TGCGCCAGCAGCTCCCCAGAGCAGGGGAGCACTGAAGCTTTCTTT
TRBJ1-3 NA TRBV5-5 NA CASRRAGLSGNTIYF TGTGCCAGCAGACGGGCCGGACTCTCTGGAAACACCATATATTTT
TRBJ2-1 NA TRBV7-2 NA CASSSKRANNEQFF TGTGCCAGCAGCTCGAAGCGGGCCAACAATGAGCAGTTCTTC
TRBJ1-6 NA TRBV27 NA CASSRWGDPNNSPLHF TGTGCCAGCAGCCGATGGGGGGATCCTAATAATTCACCCCTCCACTTT
TRBJ2-1 TRBD2 TRBV10-3 NA CATQVSAGDSHNEQFF TGTGCCACCCAAGTCTCGGCGGGAGATTCCCACAATGAGCAGTTCTTC
TRBJ2-7 TRBD2 TRBV29-1 NA CSVPIERDPFGEQYF TGCAGCGTACCTATAGAGCGGGACCCATTCGGGGAGCAGTACTTC
TRBJ1-5 NA TRBV18 NA CASSRGEANQPQHF TGTGCCAGCTCCCGGGGGGAAGCTAATCAGCCCCAGCATTTT
TRBJ2-6 NA TRBV19 NA CASSMRHSGANVLTF TGTGCCAGTAGTATGAGACACTCTGGGGCCAACGTCCTGACTTTC
TRBJ1-1 NA TRBV3-1/TRBV3-2 NA CASSPFTASNTEAFF TGTGCCAGCAGCCCGTTCACTGCCTCGAACACTGAAGCTTTCTTT
TRBJ1-5 NA TRBV28 NA CASRGGGAAQPQHF TGTGCCAGCAGGGGAGGGGGGGCGGCTCAGCCCCAGCATTTT
TRBJ2-7 NA TRBV6-1 NA CASSVPQGRSVDEQYF TGTGCCAGCAGTGTTCCACAGGGGAGGTCTGTGGACGAGCAGTACTTC
TRBJ1-2 TRBD1 TRBV18 once CASSPRTAPPGQENYGYTF TGTGCCAGCTCACCGAGGACGGCACCCCCGGGACAGGAGAACTATGGCTACACCTTC
TRBJ1-1 NA TRBV5-1 NA CASSWTIGGMNTEAFF TGCGCCAGCAGCTGGACGATCGGCGGGATGAACACTGAAGCTTTCTTT
TRBJ1-1 TRBD1 TRBV5-4 NA CASSLRTGGAVAEAFF TGTGCCAGCAGCTTGCGGACAGGGGGCGCGGTGGCTGAAGCTTTCTTT
TRBJ1-2 NA TRBV7-9 NA CASSYQGIGYTF TGTGCCAGCAGCTACCAGGGTATCGGCTACACCTTC
TRBJ2-3 TRBD2 TRBV7-9 once CASSLAAGGPTDTQYF TGTGCCAGCAGCTTAGCTGCGGGAGGGCCCACAGATACGCAGTATTTT
TRBJ1-1 NA TRBV9 NA CASSVVSEWDTRLMNTEAFF TGTGCCAGCAGCGTAGTATCAGAGTGGGACACAAGGCTCATGAACACTGAAGCTTTCTTT
TRBJ2-5 TRBD1 TRBV11-3 NA CASSRATGIQETQYF TGTGCCAGCAGCCGGGCGACAGGGATTCAAGAGACCCAGTACTTC
TRBJ2-7 TRBD2 TRBV6-1 once CASSAREGTSGRAPYEQYF TGTGCCAGCAGTGCCAGGGAAGGGACTAGCGGGAGGGCCCCCTACGAGCAGTACTTC
TRBJ1-2 NA TRBV2 few CASTLQGDGYTF TGTGCCAGCACATTACAGGGAGATGGCTACACCTTC
TRBJ2-3 TRBD2 TRBV5-1 many CASSFQPRGGGSDTQYF TGCGCCAGCAGCTTCCAACCCCGCGGCGGGGGATCAGATACGCAGTATTTT
TRBJ2-3 NA TRBV5-1 NA CASSKNPASVGQYF TGCGCCAGCAGCAAAAACCCCGCTAGCGTTGGGCAGTATTTT
TRBJ2-1 NA TRBV19 once CASKPRWTTYNEQFF TGTGCCAGTAAACCCCGGTGGACTACCTACAATGAGCAGTTCTTC